What follows are 14 T cell receptor beta chains derived from one specimen sequenced in a study of blood T cell repertoires in COVID-19. Sequencing was performed with immunoSEQ multiplex PCR; in TCRdb, only in-frame clones are kept and a portion is missing. The profile shows about 150,000 clones, roughly 85% of them singletons. Sequencing was done on a sample of PBMCs or T cells enriched from blood (not recorded which). All receptors come from a woman between 65 and 79 years old in a cohort exposed to, infected with or recovered from COVID-19 (not recorded which).

The CDR3 DNA sequence: TGCGCCAGCAGCCAGGAGGTTACAGGGGATAAGGAACTGTTTTTT. This encodes CASSQEVTGDKELFF. The chain links TRBV4-1 to TRBJ1-4; TRBD1 matches at 7 bases. The germline CDR1 and CDR2 sequences are MGHRA and YSYEKL. J lost 12 bases, V lost 3 bases, and 13 bases had no gene match. This CDR3 spans 15 amino acids.

The chain couples TRBV28 to TRBJ2-7; TRBD2 agrees at 13 bases. The CDR3 spans 14 residues. J gave up 1 base and V 6 bases, and 0 bases lay outside the gene matches. Per the germline V gene, CDR1 is MDHEN and CDR2 is SYDVKM. The CDR3 is CASRLAGGSYEQYF. CDR3 DNA sequence: TGTGCCAGCAGACTAGCGGGAGGGTCCTACGAGCAGTACTTC.

The chain is built from TRBV7-6 and TRBJ2-2, with TRBD1 matching 7 bases. With V trimmed by 5 bases and J by 3 bases, 9 bases remained unmatched. Germline V gene sequence: CDR1 SGHVS, CDR2 FNYEAQ. CDR3 size: 16 residues. In DNA, the CDR3 is TGTGCCAGCAGCCCTCGACAGGGCGTGGACACCGGGGAGCTGTTTTTT. Protein sequence: CASSPRQGVDTGELFF.

The chain combines TRBV5-8 with TRBJ1-2; 9 bases match TRBD1. Losses at the gene ends were 5 bases for V and 7 bases for J; bases not matched to a gene: 15. Germline CDR1 and CDR2: SGHTS and YDEGEE. The CDR3 is made up of 16 amino acids. The CDR3 loop is CASRATGTGSLRGYTF. The CDR3 DNA is TGTGCCAGCAGAGCCACCGGGACAGGGTCCCTTCGTGGCTACACCTTC.

J is TRBJ1-4 and V is TRBV4-2, with D perhaps TRBD1 (6 bases). The V end lost 1 base, the J end lost 0 bases, and 12 bases lay between the germline ends. Germline CDR1 LGHNA, CDR2 YNFKEQ. The CDR3 has 17 amino acids. CDR3 sequence: CASSQAGGAATNEKLFF. The DNA of the CDR3 is TGTGCCAGCAGCCAAGCGGGGGGGGCTGCAACTAATGAAAAACTGTTTTTT.

This chain uses TRBV7-2 with TRBJ2-1, with 12 bases matching TRBD2. CDR3 length equals 14 residues. Germline V gene data show CDR1 as SGHTA and CDR2 as FQGNSA. After removal of 5 bases from V and 8 bases from J, the junction contained 4 bases not matched to a gene. CDR3 sequence (DNA): TGTGCCAGCAGCCGGACTAGCGGGATGTATGAGCAGTTCTTC. This encodes CASSRTSGMYEQFF.

This chain links TRBV11-3 with TRBJ2-1; 7 positions agree with TRBD1. The CDR3 covers 15 residues. Germline trimming cut 5 bases from V and 4 bases from J; bases unmatched to any gene: 8. Germline V gives CDR1 SGHNT, CDR2 YENEEA. CDR3 sequence reads: CASSPVPGQYNEQFF. CDR3 sequence (DNA): TGTGCCAGCAGCCCCGTCCCGGGACAGTACAATGAGCAGTTCTTC.

The chain carries TRBV2 and TRBJ1-4, with 12 bases matching TRBD1. The trim removed 7 bases at V and 6 bases at J, leaving 12 bases unmatched. Germline V gene lookup returns CDR1 SNHLY and CDR2 FYNNEI. The CDR3 contains 17 residues. CDR3 sequence: CASKPGTGGILDEKLFF. CDR3 DNA sequence: TGTGCCAGCAAACCCGGGACAGGGGGCATTTTGGATGAAAAACTGTTTTTT.

The chain uses TRBV19 and TRBJ1-5; 7 positions agree with TRBD1. The junction had 7 bases not matched to a gene; V was cut back by 4 bases and J by 1 base. This CDR3 is 16 amino acids long. Germline V CDR1 and CDR2: LNHDA, SQIVND (reference sequence). Here the CDR3 reads CASSRGDRVSNQPQHF. The CDR3 DNA reads TGTGCCAGTAGTAGGGGAGACAGGGTAAGCAATCAGCCCCAGCATTTT.

This clone has more than one count but fewer than ten. The chain combines TRBV9 with TRBJ1-1, with D hard to call. The germline V gene encodes CDR1 SGDLS and CDR2 YYNGEE. V gave up 0 bases and J gave up 1 base, with 4 bases separating them. CDR3 size: 13 residues. The DNA of the CDR3 is TGTGCCAGCAGCGTAGACGGGAACACTGAAGCTTTCTTT. This sequence encodes CASSVDGNTEAFF.

V and J are TRBV11-2 and TRBJ1-2, with a weak D call TRBD1 (6 bases). CDR3 size: 14 residues. V was trimmed by 5 bases and J by 3 bases, leaving 13 bases between them. From germline, CDR1 is SGHAT and CDR2 FQNNGV. CDR3 residues: CASSLQTGHYGYTF. CDR3 sequence (DNA): TGTGCCAGCAGCCTCCAGACAGGTCACTATGGCTACACCTTC.

The V call is TRBV28, the J call TRBJ1-5, with D unclear. V was cut by 3 bases and J by 0 bases, with 6 bases left in between. CDR1 MDHEN and CDR2 SYDVKM come from the germline V gene. The CDR3 runs 14 residues. DNA for the CDR3: TGTGCCAGCAGTTTGGCCGATAGCAATCAGCCCCAGCATTTT. Encoded protein: CASSLADSNQPQHF.

This CDR3 is CASEGGELFF. The CDR3, as DNA: TGTGCCAGTGAGGGCGGGGAGCTGTTTTTT. The chain carries TRBV6-5 and TRBJ2-2; possible D gene TRBD2, 5 bases. The ends were cut back, 9 bases at V and 7 bases at J, with 6 bases in the middle. The CDR3 has 10 residues. Germline V gene sequence: CDR1 MNHEY, CDR2 SVGAGI.

The chain recombines TRBV7-2 with TRBJ2-3; TRBD2 matches at 8 bases. The CDR3 consists of 14 residues. Germline V gene sequence: CDR1 SGHTA, CDR2 FQGNSA. V trimming: 5 bases; J trimming: 6 bases; junction bases outside the gene matches: 7. The CDR3 DNA follows: TGTGCCAGCAGCCCGGGGGGGACGATGGATACGCAGTATTTT. It codes for CASSPGGTMDTQYF. The complete variable domain, with remaining parts taken from reference TRBV7-2 and TRBJ2-3, reads GAGVSQSPSNKVTEKGKDVELRCDPISGHTALYWYRQSLGQGLEFLIYFQGNSAPDKSGLPSDRFSAERTGGSVSTLTIQRTQQEDSAVYLCASSPGGTMDTQYFGPGTRLTVL.